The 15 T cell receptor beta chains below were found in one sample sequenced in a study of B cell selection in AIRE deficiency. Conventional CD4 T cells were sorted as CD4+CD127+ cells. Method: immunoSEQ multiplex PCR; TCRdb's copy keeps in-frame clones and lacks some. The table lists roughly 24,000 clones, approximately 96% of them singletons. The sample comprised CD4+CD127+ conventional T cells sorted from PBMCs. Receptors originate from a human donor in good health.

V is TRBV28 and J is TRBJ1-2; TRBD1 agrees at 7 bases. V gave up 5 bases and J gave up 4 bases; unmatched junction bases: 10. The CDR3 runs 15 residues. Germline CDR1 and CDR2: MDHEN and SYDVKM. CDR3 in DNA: TGTGCCAGCAGTCCCGCCTATGGGGACAGCTATGGCTACACCTTC. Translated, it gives CASSPAYGDSYGYTF.

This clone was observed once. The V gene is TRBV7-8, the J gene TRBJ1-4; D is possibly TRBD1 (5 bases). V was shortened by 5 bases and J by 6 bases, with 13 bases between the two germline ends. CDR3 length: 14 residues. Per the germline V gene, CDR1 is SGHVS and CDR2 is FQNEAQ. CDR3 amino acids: CASSLRDGDEKLFF. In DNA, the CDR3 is TGTGCCAGCAGCCTCCGGGACGGTGATGAAAAACTGTTTTTT.

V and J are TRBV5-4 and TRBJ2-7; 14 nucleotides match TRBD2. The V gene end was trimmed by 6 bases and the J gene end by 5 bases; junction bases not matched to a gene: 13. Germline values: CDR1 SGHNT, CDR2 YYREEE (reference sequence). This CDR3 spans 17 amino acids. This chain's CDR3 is CASNLNRGTSGGDEQYF. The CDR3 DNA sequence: TGTGCCAGCAACCTGAACCGAGGGACTAGCGGGGGAGACGAGCAGTACTTC. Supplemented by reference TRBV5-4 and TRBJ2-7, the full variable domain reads ETGVTQSPTHLIKTRGQQVTLRCSSQSGHNTVSWYQQALGQGPQFIFQYYREEENGRGNFPPRFSGLQFPNYSSELNVNALELDDSALYLCASNLNRGTSGGDEQYFGPGTRLTVT.

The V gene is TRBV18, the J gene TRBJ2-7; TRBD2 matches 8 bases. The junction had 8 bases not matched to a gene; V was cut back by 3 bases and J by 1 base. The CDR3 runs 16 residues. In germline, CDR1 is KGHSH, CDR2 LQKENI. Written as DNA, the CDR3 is TGTGCCAGCTCACCTCTTAGGGCTAGCGGGTCCTACGAGCAGTACTTC. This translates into CASSPLRASGSYEQYF.

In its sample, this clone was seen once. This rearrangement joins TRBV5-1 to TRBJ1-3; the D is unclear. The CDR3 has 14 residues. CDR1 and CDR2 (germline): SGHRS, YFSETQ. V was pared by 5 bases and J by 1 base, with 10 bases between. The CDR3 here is CASRRTESGNTIYF. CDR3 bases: TGCGCCAGCAGAAGGACGGAGTCTGGAAACACCATATATTTT.

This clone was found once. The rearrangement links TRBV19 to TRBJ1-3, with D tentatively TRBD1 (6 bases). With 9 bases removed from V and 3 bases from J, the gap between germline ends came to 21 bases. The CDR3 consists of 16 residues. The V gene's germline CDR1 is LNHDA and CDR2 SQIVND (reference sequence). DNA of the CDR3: TGTGCCAGCCAGATCGGACGGATAGGGGGTGGAAACACCATATATTTT. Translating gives CASQIGRIGGGNTIYF.

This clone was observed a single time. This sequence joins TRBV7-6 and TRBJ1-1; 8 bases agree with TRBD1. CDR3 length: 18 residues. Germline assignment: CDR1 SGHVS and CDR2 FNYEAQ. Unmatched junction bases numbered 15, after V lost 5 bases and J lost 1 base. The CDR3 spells CASSGGYGEQGENTEAFF. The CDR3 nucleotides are TGTGCCAGCAGCGGAGGTTACGGCGAACAGGGGGAGAACACTGAAGCTTTCTTT.

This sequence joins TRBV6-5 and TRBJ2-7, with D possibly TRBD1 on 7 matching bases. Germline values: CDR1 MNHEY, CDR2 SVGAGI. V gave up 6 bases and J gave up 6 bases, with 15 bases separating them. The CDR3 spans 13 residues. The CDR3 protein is CASRPPGGGEQYF. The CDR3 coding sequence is TGTGCCAGCAGACCCCCAGGGGGAGGCGAGCAGTACTTC.

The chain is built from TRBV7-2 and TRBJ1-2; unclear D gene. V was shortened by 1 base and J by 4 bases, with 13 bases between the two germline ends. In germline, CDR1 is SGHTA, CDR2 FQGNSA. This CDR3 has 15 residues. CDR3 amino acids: CASSLVPISSYGYTF. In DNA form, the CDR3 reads TGTGCCAGCAGCTTAGTCCCAATTTCCAGCTATGGCTACACCTTC. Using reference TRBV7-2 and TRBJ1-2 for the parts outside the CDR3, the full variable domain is GAGVSQSPSNKVTEKGKDVELRCDPISGHTALYWYRQSLGQGLEFLIYFQGNSAPDKSGLPSDRFSAERTGGSVSTLTIQRTQQEDSAVYLCASSLVPISSYGYTFGSGTRLTVV.

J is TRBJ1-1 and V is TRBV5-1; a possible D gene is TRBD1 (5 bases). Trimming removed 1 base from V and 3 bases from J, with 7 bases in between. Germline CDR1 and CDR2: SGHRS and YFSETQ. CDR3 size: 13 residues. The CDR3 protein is CASSLLGDTEAFF. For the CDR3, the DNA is TGCGCCAGCAGCTTGTTAGGGGACACTGAAGCTTTCTTT.

CDR3 bases: TGTGCCAGCAGCTCCTCCCATCTGGGACAGTTAGATTCACCCCTCCACTTT. The encoded protein is CASSSSHLGQLDSPLHF. The chain is built from TRBV14 and TRBJ1-6, with 7 nucleotides matching TRBD1. Trimming cost V 5 bases and J 8 bases; bases outside gene matches: 15. There are 17 residues in the CDR3. From germline, CDR1 is SGHDN and CDR2 FVKESK.

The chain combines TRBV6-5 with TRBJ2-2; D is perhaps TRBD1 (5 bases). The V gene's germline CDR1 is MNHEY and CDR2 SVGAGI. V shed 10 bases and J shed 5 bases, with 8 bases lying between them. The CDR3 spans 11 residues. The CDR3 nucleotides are TGTGCCACCAGGGAAACCGGGGAGCTGTTTTTT. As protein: CATRETGELFF.

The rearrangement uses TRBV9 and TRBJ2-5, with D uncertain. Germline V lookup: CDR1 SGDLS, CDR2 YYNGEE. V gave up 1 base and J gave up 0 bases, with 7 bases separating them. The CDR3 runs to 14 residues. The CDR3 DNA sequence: TGTGCCAGCAGCGTATTGGGCTACCAAGAGACCCAGTACTTC. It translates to CASSVLGYQETQYF.

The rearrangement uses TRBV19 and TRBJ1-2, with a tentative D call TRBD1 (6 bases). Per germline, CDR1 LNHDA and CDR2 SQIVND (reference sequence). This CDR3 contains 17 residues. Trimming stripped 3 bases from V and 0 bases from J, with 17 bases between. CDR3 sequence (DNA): TGTGCCAGTAGTATCGACCCGGGACAAGGGGCTAACTATGGCTACACCTTC. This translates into CASSIDPGQGANYGYTF.

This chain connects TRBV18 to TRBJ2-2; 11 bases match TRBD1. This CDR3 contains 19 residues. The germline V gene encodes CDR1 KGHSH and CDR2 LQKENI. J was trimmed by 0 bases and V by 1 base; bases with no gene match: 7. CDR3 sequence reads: CASSPRTGGMNTNTGELFF. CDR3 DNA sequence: TGTGCCAGCTCACCACGGACAGGGGGCATGAATACGAACACCGGGGAGCTGTTTTTT.